Listed here are 14 T cell receptor beta chains from one sample, sequenced in a study of beta chain features in type 1 diabetes. The whole isolated RNA underwent reverse transcription, so sequencing captured expressed TCRB transcripts. The method was immunoSEQ multiplex PCR; TCRdb's version includes in-frame clones alone and lacks a portion of them. In the table there are about 340,000 clones, 6.5% to 10% of which are singletons. Sequencing was done on a sample of central memory CD4+ T cells from blood. These TCRs come from a woman younger than 30 in good health.

This clone was observed a handful of times. The rearrangement joins TRBV29-1 to TRBJ2-5; tentative D call: TRBD1 (6 bases). Trimming stripped 7 bases from V and 5 bases from J, with 11 bases between. Germline V gene lookup returns CDR1 SQVTM and CDR2 ANQGSEA. This CDR3 is 11 amino acids long. The CDR3 protein is CSGTVMETQYF. For the CDR3, the DNA is TGCAGCGGGACAGTTATGGAGACCCAGTACTTC.

This clone was found a few times. The chain has TRBV25-1 and TRBJ2-7, with 9 positions matching TRBD1. The ends lost 1 base at V and 1 base at J; junction bases unmatched: 11. CDR3 length equals 18 residues. The germline V gene has CDR1 MGHDK and CDR2 SYGVNS. Here the CDR3 reads CASSEWGPQTGGSYEQYF. DNA of the CDR3: TGTGCCAGCAGTGAATGGGGTCCGCAGACAGGGGGGTCCTACGAGCAGTACTTC.

The chain carries TRBV19 and TRBJ2-3; 7 nucleotides match TRBD2. Germline trimming cut 2 bases from V and 1 base from J; bases unmatched to any gene: 6. This CDR3 has 16 amino acids. The germline CDR1 and CDR2 sequences are LNHDA and SQIVND (reference sequence). In DNA, the CDR3 is TGTGCCAGTAGTATACTCAGCGGGACCCGCACAGATACGCAGTATTTT. It codes for CASSILSGTRTDTQYF.

V and J are TRBV28 and TRBJ1-2; D uncertain. The V gene lost 5 bases and the J gene lost 7 bases, with 14 bases spanning the gap. CDR1 and CDR2 from the germline V gene are MDHEN and SYDVKM. The CDR3 consists of 13 residues. CDR3 DNA: TGTGCCAGCAGTCAACCTTCGGGAGGTGGCTACACCTTC. Its protein product is CASSQPSGGGYTF.

V is TRBV7-3 and J is TRBJ2-2; no clear D gene. CDR1 SGHTA and CDR2 FQGTGA come from the germline V gene. The CDR3 runs to 13 residues. V was pared by 4 bases and J by 7 bases, with 10 bases between. The CDR3, as DNA: TGTGCCAGCAGCTCCCAATATAGCGGGGAGCTGTTTTTT. It codes for CASSSQYSGELFF.

This clone was observed a handful of times. The V and J genes are TRBV7-8 and TRBJ1-1; D is possibly TRBD1 (6 bases). The CDR3 is made up of 16 amino acids. The V end lost 1 base, the J end lost 6 bases, and 18 bases lay between the germline ends. Germline values: CDR1 SGHVS, CDR2 FQNEAQ. CDR3: CASSLDIRGGSAEAFF. The CDR3 DNA sequence: TGTGCCAGCAGCTTAGATATTCGGGGGGGCTCCGCTGAAGCTTTCTTT. The variable domain in full, with the rest retrieved from reference TRBV7-8 and TRBJ1-1, is GAGVSQSPRYKVAKRGQDVALRCDPISGHVSLFWYQQALGQGPEFLTYFQNEAQLDKSGLPSDRFFAERPEGSVSTLKIQRTQQEDSAVYLCASSLDIRGGSAEAFFGQGTRLTVV.

This clone was observed a few times. V gene TRBV29-1 combines with J gene TRBJ2-7, with D perhaps matching TRBD2 (6 bases). Germline V gene sequence: CDR1 SQVTM, CDR2 ANQGSEA. The CDR3 runs to 13 residues. V was shortened by 4 bases and J by 5 bases, with 15 bases between the two germline ends. CDR3 loop: CSVAFRRRDEQYF. DNA for the CDR3: TGCAGCGTTGCCTTCCGCCGGAGGGACGAGCAGTACTTC.

Concerning this clone: Other DNA sequences in this specimen translate into the identical CDR3. The chain links TRBV11-2 to TRBJ2-5, with TRBD2 matching over 8 bases. This CDR3 region has 13 residues. In germline, CDR1 is SGHAT, CDR2 FQNNGV. The V and J ends lost 1 base and 5 bases, in that order; junction bases with no gene match: 0. CDR3 DNA: TGTGCCAGCAGCTTAGCGGGGGGGGAGACCCAGTACTTC. Protein product: CASSLAGGETQYF. The whole variable domain, remainder taken from reference TRBV11-2 and TRBJ2-5, is EAGVAQSPRYKIIEKRQSVAFWCNPISGHATLYWYQQILGQGPKLLIQFQNNGVVDDSQLPKDRFSAERLKGVDSTLKIQPAKLEDSAVYLCASSLAGGETQYFGPGTRLLVL.

This clone was found a few times. The gene calls are TRBV13 and TRBJ2-7; D is perhaps TRBD1 or TRBD2 (5 bases each). V shed 5 bases and J shed 0 bases, with 14 bases lying between them. The CDR3 totals 15 residues. Per the germline V gene, CDR1 is PRHDT and CDR2 is FYEKMQ (reference sequence). The CDR3 nucleotides are TGTGCCAGCAGCCTGGGGCCGGGAAGCTCCTACGAGCAGTACTTC. Translating it yields CASSLGPGSSYEQYF.

This clone was recorded at least ten times. The chain is built from TRBV11-2 and TRBJ2-1; 9 bases fit TRBD2. CDR1 is SGHAT and CDR2 is FQNNGV in the germline V gene. The CDR3 contains 17 residues. V was pared by 3 bases and J by 7 bases, with 13 bases of the junction left unmatched. DNA for the CDR3: TGTGCCAGCAGCTTGATACAGACTAGCGGACGCGAGAATGAGCAGTTCTTC. This codes for CASSLIQTSGRENEQFF.

This clone has only a few counts. The chain uses TRBV7-2 and TRBJ1-2; D is unresolved. This CDR3 region has 15 residues. The V gene's germline CDR1 is SGHTA and CDR2 FQGNSA. Trimming removed 5 bases at V and 3 bases at J, with 16 bases between. The CDR3 nucleotides read TGTGCCAGCAGCCCTTGGGGTGCGAAAGACTATGGCTACACCTTC. Translation gives CASSPWGAKDYGYTF.

This clone appeared many times. The V call is TRBV9, the J call TRBJ2-3; D is unresolved. Trimming took 0 bases from V and 9 from J, leaving 11 bases between them. Germline-derived CDR1 and CDR2 are SGDLS and YYNGEE. The CDR3 extends over 13 amino acids. The CDR3 region has the DNA TGTGCCAGCAGCGTAGCTGTGGATGGGACGCAGTATTTT. Its translation: CASSVAVDGTQYF.

This clone was detected a few times. The rearrangement joins TRBV5-6 to TRBJ2-1, with a possible D match to TRBD2 (5 bases). The CDR3 is 15 residues long. Trimming left V 4 bases short and J 3 bases short, with 14 bases between. Germline V gene lookup returns CDR1 SGHDT and CDR2 YYEEEE. The CDR3 DNA reads as TGTGCCAGCAGCCCAGAGGGCAGTTACTACAATGAGCAGTTCTTC. It encodes CASSPEGSYYNEQFF.

This sequence joins TRBV6-5 and TRBJ2-3; 15 bases are a match to TRBD2. CDR3 length equals 16 residues. V dropped 2 bases and J dropped 8; count of bases not matched to a gene: 5. CDR1 is MNHEY, CDR2 SVGAGI, per germline. Written as DNA, the CDR3 is TGTGCCAGCAGTTACACCGCGGGACTAGCGGGAGGTACGCAGTATTTT. Its translation: CASSYTAGLAGGTQYF.